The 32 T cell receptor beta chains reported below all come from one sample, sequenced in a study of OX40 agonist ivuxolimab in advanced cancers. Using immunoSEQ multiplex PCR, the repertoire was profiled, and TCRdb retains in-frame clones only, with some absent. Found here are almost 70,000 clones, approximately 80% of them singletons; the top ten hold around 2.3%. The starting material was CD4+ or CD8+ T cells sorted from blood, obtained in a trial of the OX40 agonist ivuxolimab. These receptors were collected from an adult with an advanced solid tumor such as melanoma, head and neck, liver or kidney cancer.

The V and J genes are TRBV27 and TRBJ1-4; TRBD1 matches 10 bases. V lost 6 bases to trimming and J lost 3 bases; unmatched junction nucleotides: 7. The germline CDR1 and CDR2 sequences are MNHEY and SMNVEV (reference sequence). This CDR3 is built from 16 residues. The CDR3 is CASSRGTGAPNEKLFF. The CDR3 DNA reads TGTGCCAGCAGCCGGGGGACAGGGGCACCTAATGAAAAACTGTTTTTT.

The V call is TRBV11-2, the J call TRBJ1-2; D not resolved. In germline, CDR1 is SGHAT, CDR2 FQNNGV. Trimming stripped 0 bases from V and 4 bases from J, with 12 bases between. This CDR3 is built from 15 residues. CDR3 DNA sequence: TGTGCCAGCAGCTTAGACCTAACTCGGACCTATGGCTACACCTTC. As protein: CASSLDLTRTYGYTF.

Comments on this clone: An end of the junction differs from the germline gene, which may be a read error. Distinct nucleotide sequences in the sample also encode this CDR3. The CDR3 bases are TGCGCCAGCAGCGCAGGGTTGGAGAACACTGAAGCTTTCTTT. Residues: CASSAGLENTEAFF. The chain links TRBV7-3 to TRBJ1-1, with a tentative D call TRBD1 (5 bases). CDR1 and CDR2 from the germline V gene are SGHTA and FQGTGA. The CDR3 totals 14 residues.

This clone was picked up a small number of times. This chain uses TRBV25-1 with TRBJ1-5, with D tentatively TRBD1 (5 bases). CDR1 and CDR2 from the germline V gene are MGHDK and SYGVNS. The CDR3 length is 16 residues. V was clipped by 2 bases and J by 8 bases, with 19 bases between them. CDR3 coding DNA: TGTGCCAGCAGTGAAGGGAGTGGCAGGGAATTTGAGCCCCAGCATTTT. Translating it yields CASSEGSGREFEPQHF.

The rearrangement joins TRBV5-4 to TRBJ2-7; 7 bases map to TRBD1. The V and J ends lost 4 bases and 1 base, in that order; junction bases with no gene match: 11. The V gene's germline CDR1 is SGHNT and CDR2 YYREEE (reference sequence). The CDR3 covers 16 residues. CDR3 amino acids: CASSPPRAGGSYEQYF. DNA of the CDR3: TGTGCCAGCAGCCCTCCCCGGGCAGGGGGTTCCTACGAGCAGTACTTC.

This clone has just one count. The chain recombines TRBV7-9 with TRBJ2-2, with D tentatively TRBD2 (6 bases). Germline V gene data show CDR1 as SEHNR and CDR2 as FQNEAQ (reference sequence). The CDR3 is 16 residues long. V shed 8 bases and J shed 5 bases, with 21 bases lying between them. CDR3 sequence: CASRPLGGAGTGELFF. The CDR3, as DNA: TGTGCCAGCCGTCCACTGGGGGGAGCTGGTACCGGGGAGCTGTTTTTT.

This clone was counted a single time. The chain's CDR3 is CASSRSTGGTDTQYF. CDR3 nucleotides: TGCGCCAGCAGCAGGAGCACGGGAGGAACAGATACGCAGTATTTT. The chain links TRBV5-1 to TRBJ2-3, with TRBD2 matching 7 bases. The germline V gene encodes CDR1 SGHRS and CDR2 YFSETQ. The CDR3 consists of 15 residues. V lost 4 bases, J lost 3 bases, and 8 bases stayed unmatched.

Here the CDR3 reads CATSRGQVNTGELFF. The CDR3 nucleotides read TGTGCCACCAGCAGGGGACAGGTGAACACCGGGGAGCTGTTTTTT. The chain is built from TRBV15 and TRBJ2-2; 8 bases agree with TRBD1. V shed 3 bases, J shed 1 base, and the junction held 1 base outside the gene matches. The CDR3 runs to 15 residues. CDR1 is LNHNV and CDR2 is YYDKDF in the germline V gene (reference sequence).

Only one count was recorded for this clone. This CDR3 reads CASGLVGNLTF. The DNA of the CDR3 is TGTGCTAGTGGTTTGGTGGGCAATCTGACCTTC. J is TRBJ1-2 and V is TRBV12-5, with no clear D. V dropped 0 bases and J dropped 14 bases, with 10 bases sitting between them. The CDR3 consists of 11 residues. Germline values: CDR1 LGHNT, CDR2 FRNRAP.

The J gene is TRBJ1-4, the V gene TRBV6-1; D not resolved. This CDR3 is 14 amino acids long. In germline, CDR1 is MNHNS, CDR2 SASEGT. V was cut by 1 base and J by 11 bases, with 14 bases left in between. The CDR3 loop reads CASSEVQALGKLFF. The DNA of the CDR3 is TGTGCCAGCAGTGAAGTCCAGGCCTTGGGGAAACTGTTTTTT.

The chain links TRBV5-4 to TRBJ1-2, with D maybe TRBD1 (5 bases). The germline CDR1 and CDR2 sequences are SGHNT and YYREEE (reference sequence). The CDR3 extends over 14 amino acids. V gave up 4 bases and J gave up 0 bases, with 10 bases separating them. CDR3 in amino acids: CASSLGTANYGYTF. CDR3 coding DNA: TGTGCCAGCAGCCTCGGGACGGCTAACTATGGCTACACCTTC.

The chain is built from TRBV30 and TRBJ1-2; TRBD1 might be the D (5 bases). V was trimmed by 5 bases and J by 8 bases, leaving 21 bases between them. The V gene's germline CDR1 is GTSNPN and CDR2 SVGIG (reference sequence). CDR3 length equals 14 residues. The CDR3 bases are TGTGCCTGGGCGACTACAGGCAGGGTTCGGGGCTACACCTTC. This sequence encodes CAWATTGRVRGYTF.

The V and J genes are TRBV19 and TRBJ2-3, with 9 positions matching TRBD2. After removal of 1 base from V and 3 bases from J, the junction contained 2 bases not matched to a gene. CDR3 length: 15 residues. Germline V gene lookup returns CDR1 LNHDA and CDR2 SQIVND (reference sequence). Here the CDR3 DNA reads TGTGCCAGTAGTATAGGGGGACTAGCTACAGATACGCAGTATTTT. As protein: CASSIGGLATDTQYF.

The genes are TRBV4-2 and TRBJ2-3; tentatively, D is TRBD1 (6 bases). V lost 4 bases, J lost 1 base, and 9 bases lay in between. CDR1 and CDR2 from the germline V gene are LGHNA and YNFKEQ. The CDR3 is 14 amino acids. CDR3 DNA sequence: TGTGCCAGCAGCCTCAGGACAGGCACAGATACGCAGTATTTT. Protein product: CASSLRTGTDTQYF.

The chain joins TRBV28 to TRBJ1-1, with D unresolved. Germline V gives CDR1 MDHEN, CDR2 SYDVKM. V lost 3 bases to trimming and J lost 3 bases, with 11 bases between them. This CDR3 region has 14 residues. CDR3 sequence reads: CASSLWARDTEAFF. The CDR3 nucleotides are TGTGCCAGCAGTTTGTGGGCTAGGGACACTGAAGCTTTCTTT.

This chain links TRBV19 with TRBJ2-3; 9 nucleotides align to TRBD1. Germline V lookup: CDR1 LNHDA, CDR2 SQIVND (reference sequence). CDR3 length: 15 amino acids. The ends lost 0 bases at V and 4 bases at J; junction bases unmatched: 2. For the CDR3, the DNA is TGTGCCAGTAGTATAGAGGACAGGGGTCCAGATACGCAGTATTTT. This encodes CASSIEDRGPDTQYF.

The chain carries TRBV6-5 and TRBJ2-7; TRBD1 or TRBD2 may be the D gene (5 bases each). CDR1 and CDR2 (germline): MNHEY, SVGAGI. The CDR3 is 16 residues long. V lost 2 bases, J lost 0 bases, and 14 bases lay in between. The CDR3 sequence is CASSYNEGRPSYEQYF. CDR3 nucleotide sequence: TGTGCCAGCAGTTACAATGAGGGACGTCCCTCCTACGAGCAGTACTTC.

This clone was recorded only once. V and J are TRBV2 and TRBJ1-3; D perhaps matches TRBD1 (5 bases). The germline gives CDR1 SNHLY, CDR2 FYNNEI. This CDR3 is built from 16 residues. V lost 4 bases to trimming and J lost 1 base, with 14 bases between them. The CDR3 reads CASSGREAPSGNTIYF. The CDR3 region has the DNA TGTGCCAGCAGTGGCAGGGAAGCTCCGTCTGGAAACACCATATATTTT.

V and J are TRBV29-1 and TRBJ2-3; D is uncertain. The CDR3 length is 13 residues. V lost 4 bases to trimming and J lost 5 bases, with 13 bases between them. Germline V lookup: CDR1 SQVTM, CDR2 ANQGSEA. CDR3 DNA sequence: TGCAGCGTTGGTCAACCCTCTGAAGATACGCAGTATTTT. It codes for CSVGQPSEDTQYF.

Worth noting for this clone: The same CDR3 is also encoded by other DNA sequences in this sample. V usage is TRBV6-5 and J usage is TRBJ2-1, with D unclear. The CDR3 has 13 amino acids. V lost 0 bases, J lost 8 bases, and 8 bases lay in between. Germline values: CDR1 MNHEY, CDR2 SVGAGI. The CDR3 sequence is CASSYSNGDEQFF. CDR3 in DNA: TGTGCCAGCAGTTACTCGAATGGGGATGAGCAGTTCTTC.

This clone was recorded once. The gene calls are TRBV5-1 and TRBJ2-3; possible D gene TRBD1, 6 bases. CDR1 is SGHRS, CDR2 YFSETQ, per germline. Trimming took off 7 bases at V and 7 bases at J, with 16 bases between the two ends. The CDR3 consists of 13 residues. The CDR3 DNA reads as TGCGCCAGCCGGCCCACAGGGAGCAATACGCAGTATTTT. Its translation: CASRPTGSNTQYF.

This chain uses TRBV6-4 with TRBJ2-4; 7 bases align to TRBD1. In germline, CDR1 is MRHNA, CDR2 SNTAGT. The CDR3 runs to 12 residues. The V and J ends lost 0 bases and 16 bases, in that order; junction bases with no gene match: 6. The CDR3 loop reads CASSDSVGQQYF. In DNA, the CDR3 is TGTGCCAGCAGTGACTCAGTGGGACAGCAATACTTC.

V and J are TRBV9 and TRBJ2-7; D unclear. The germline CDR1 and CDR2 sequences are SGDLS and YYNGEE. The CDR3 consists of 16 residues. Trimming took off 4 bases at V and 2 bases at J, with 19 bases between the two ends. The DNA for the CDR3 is TGTGCCAGCAGCTCCCGGTATGACGGATACACCTACGAGCAGTACTTC. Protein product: CASSSRYDGYTYEQYF.

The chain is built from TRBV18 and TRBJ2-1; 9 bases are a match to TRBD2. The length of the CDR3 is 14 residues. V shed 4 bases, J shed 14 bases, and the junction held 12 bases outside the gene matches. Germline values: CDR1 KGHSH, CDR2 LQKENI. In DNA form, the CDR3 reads TGTGCCAGCTCACGAGCACTAGCGGGCCTACCGAAGTTCTTC. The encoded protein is CASSRALAGLPKFF.

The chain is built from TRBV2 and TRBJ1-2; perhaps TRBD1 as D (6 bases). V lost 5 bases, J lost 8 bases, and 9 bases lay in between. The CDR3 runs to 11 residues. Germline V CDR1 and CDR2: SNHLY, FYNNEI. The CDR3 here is CASSRTVGYTF. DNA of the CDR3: TGTGCCAGCAGTCGGACAGTCGGCTACACCTTC. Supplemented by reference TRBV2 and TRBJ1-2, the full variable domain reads EPEVTQTPSHQVTQMGQEVILRCVPISNHLYFYWYRQILGQKVEFLVSFYNNEISEKSEIFDDQFSVERPDGSNFTLKIRSTKLEDSAMYFCASSRTVGYTFGSGTRLTVV.

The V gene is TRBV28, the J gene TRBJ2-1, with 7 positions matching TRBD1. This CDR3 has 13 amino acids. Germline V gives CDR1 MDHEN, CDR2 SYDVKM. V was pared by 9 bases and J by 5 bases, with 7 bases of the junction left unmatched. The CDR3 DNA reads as TGTGCCAGTTTTACAGGGGCGGACAATGAGCAGTTCTTC. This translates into CASFTGADNEQFF.

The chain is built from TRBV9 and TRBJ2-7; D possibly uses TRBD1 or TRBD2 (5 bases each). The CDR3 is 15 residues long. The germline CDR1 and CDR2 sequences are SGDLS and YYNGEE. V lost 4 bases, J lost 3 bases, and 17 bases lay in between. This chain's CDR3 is CASSSFPGTGYEQYF. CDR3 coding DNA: TGTGCCAGCAGCTCGTTCCCGGGGACGGGCTACGAGCAGTACTTC.

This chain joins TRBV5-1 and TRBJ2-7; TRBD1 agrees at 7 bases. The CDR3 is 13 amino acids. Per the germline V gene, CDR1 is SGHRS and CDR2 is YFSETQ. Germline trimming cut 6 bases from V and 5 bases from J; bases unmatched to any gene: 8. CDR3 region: CASTYDRVDEQYF. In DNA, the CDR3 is TGCGCCAGCACCTATGACAGGGTCGACGAGCAGTACTTC. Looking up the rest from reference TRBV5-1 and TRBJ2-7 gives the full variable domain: KAGVTQTPRYLIKTRGQQVTLSCSPISGHRSVSWYQQTPGQGLQFLFEYFSETQRNKGNFPGRFSGRQFSNSRSEMNVSTLELGDSALYLCASTYDRVDEQYFGPGTRLTVT.

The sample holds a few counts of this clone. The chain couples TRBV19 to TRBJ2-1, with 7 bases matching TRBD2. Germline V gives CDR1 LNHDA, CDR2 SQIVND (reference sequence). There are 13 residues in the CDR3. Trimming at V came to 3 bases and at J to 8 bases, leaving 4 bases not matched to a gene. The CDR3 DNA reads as TGTGCCAGTAGTATTGGACTAGAGGATGAGCAGTTCTTC. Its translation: CASSIGLEDEQFF.

The CDR3 DNA reads as TGCGCCAGCTCCGCACAGGGGAGCTCCTACGAGCAGTACTTC. Translation: CASSAQGSSYEQYF. V gene TRBV4-1 combines with J gene TRBJ2-7, with 7 bases aligning to TRBD1. V trimming: 8 bases; J trimming: 0 bases; junction bases outside the gene matches: 7. There are 14 residues in the CDR3. The germline V gene encodes CDR1 MGHRA and CDR2 YSYEKL.

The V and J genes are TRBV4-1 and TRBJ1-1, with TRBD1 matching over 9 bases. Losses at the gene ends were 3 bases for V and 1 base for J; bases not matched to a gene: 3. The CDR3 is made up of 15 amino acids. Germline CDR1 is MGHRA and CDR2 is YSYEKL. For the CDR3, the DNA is TGCGCCAGCAGCCACTCGACAGGGGGGAACACTGAAGCTTTCTTT. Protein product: CASSHSTGGNTEAFF.

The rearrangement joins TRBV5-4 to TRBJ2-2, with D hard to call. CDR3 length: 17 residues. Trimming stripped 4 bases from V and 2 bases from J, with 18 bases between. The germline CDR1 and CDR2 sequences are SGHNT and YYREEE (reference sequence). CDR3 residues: CASSQSPSRVNTGELFF. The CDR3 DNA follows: TGTGCCAGCAGCCAAAGCCCCTCCAGAGTTAACACCGGGGAGCTGTTTTTT. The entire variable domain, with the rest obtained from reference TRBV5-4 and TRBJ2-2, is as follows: ETGVTQSPTHLIKTRGQQVTLRCSSQSGHNTVSWYQQALGQGPQFIFQYYREEENGRGNFPPRFSGLQFPNYSSELNVNALELDDSALYLCASSQSPSRVNTGELFFGEGSRLTVL.